Each of the 16 T cell receptor beta chains below was sequenced from the same sample in a study of T cells in tumors after PD-1 blockade. Data came from immunoSEQ multiplex PCR; TCRdb stores just in-frame clones and leaves some out. The data hold roughly 50,000 clones, with around 85% observed a single time. Here the sequenced sample was PBMCs, taken before anti-PD-1 treatment. These receptors came from a human donor with basal cell carcinoma.

The rearrangement links TRBV6-5 to TRBJ1-6, with a tentative D call TRBD1 (5 bases). The germline V gene encodes CDR1 MNHEY and CDR2 SVGAGI. Trimming left V 4 bases short and J 6 bases short, with 13 bases between. The CDR3 loop spans 15 amino acids. The DNA of the CDR3 is TGTGCCAGCAGTTCGGGGGGGTCGGGTAATTCACCCCTCCACTTT. This gives the protein CASSSGGSGNSPLHF.

V and J are TRBV5-1 and TRBJ2-1; TRBD1 agrees at 9 bases. Germline-derived CDR1 and CDR2 are SGHRS and YFSETQ. This CDR3 spans 15 amino acids. The ends lost 5 bases at V and 9 bases at J; junction bases unmatched: 12. Here the CDR3 DNA reads TGCGCCAGCAGAATACAGGGGGCGATTTTGGGTGAGCAGTTCTTC. Its protein is CASRIQGAILGEQFF.

The rearrangement joins TRBV6-1 to TRBJ2-7; D unresolved. CDR1 MNHNS and CDR2 SASEGT come from the germline V gene. V was trimmed by 3 bases and J by 6 bases, leaving 3 bases between them. CDR3 length: 10 residues. The chain's CDR3 is CASSEGEQYF. DNA of the CDR3: TGTGCCAGCAGTGAGGGCGAGCAGTACTTC.

In the case of this clone: At one boundary the junction diverges from the germline segment, which might be a read error. The chain has TRBV20-1 and TRBJ2-5; D is possibly TRBD2 (5 bases). Germline V gene sequence: CDR1 DFQATT, CDR2 SNEGSKA (reference sequence). This CDR3 is 11 amino acids long. CDR3 coding DNA: TGCAGTGCAAGAGCGGTCCAGACCCAGTACTTC. It is translated as CSARAVQTQYF.

The CDR3 bases are TGTGCCAGCAGCCCGGGACAGACCTACGAGCAGTACTTC. This codes for CASSPGQTYEQYF. The rearrangement uses TRBV27 and TRBJ2-7; 7 bases align to TRBD1. Germline-derived CDR1 and CDR2 are MNHEY and SMNVEV (reference sequence). V lost 6 bases, J lost 2 bases, and 4 bases stayed unmatched. The CDR3 runs 13 residues.

The chain couples TRBV2 to TRBJ2-7; tentative D call: TRBD1 (5 bases). The V end lost 3 bases, the J end lost 3 bases, and 12 bases lay between the germline ends. The CDR3 totals 14 residues. CDR1 is SNHLY, CDR2 FYNNEI, per germline. The CDR3 sequence: CASSEGRGIYEQYF. The CDR3 DNA is TGTGCCAGCAGTGAGGGAAGGGGAATCTACGAGCAGTACTTC.

This chain connects TRBV28 to TRBJ1-5; 7 bases map to TRBD1. With 3 bases clipped from V and 6 bases from J, the junction kept 11 bases outside the gene matches. The germline V gene has CDR1 MDHEN and CDR2 SYDVKM. The CDR3 runs to 16 residues. CDR3 in DNA: TGTGCCAGCAGTTTCCCGACAGGGTACGGCGGTCAGCCCCAGCATTTT. Translated: CASSFPTGYGGQPQHF.

The chain recombines TRBV19 with TRBJ2-6; 8 nucleotides agree with TRBD1. This CDR3 comprises 18 residues. From germline, CDR1 is LNHDA and CDR2 SQIVND (reference sequence). Trimming at V came to 8 bases and at J to 0 bases, leaving 12 bases not matched to a gene. The CDR3 bases are TGTGCCAGTTCTAGAGTGGGGACAGGCTTCTCTGGGGCCAACGTCCTGACTTTC. Its translation: CASSRVGTGFSGANVLTF.

The V and J genes are TRBV30 and TRBJ2-7; maybe TRBD1 (5 bases). Deletions cut 0 bases from V and 2 bases from J, with 8 bases between. Germline V gene sequence: CDR1 GTSNPN, CDR2 SVGIG (reference sequence). This CDR3 spans 13 amino acids. In nucleotides, the CDR3 is TGTGCCTGGAGTGTAGGGGTCCCCTACGAGCAGTACTTC. Encoded protein: CAWSVGVPYEQYF.

V usage is TRBV5-4 and J usage is TRBJ2-7; TRBD2 matches 9 bases. The ends lost 1 base at V and 7 bases at J; junction bases unmatched: 6. Germline V gives CDR1 SGHNT, CDR2 YYREEE (reference sequence). The CDR3 is 14 amino acids. CDR3 coding DNA: TGTGCCAGCAGCTTGACGTCTAGCGGGGATGAGCAGTACTTC. Its protein product is CASSLTSSGDEQYF.

As regards this clone: The germline gene is not matched at one end of the junction; a read error may be the cause. Additional DNA sequences in this sample encode the identical CDR3. The genes are TRBV19 and TRBJ2-6; perhaps TRBD1 as D (5 bases). The length of the CDR3 is 15 residues. Germline V gives CDR1 LNHDA, CDR2 SQIVND (reference sequence). CDR3 sequence: CASSIDASGANVLTF. The DNA for the CDR3 is TGTGCCAGTAGTATAGACGCCTCTGGGGCCAACGTCTTGACTTTC.

The rearrangement joins TRBV19 to TRBJ1-1; tentative D call: TRBD1 (5 bases). The CDR3 totals 17 residues. Trimming left V 3 bases short and J 3 bases short, with 20 bases between. CDR1 and CDR2 from the germline V gene are LNHDA and SQIVND (reference sequence). The CDR3 nucleotides read TGTGCCAGTAGTATTCGAATTGGAAGGGGCAGCGACACTGAAGCTTTCTTT. This codes for CASSIRIGRGSDTEAFF.

The chain combines TRBV30 with TRBJ1-4; no definite D call. Germline V gene lookup returns CDR1 GTSNPN and CDR2 SVGIG (reference sequence). The V gene lost 2 bases and the J gene lost 8 bases, with 12 bases spanning the gap. The CDR3 runs to 13 residues. This CDR3 reads CAWSPDLNEKLFF. CDR3 coding DNA: TGTGCCTGGAGTCCTGACTTGAACGAAAAACTGTTTTTT.

The chain couples TRBV28 to TRBJ1-1; TRBD1 aligns across 8 bases. V dropped 6 bases and J dropped 2; count of bases not matched to a gene: 5. The CDR3 extends over 14 amino acids. CDR1 is MDHEN, CDR2 SYDVKM, per germline. The CDR3 region is CASSRDRGNTEAFF. Written as DNA, the CDR3 is TGTGCCAGCAGCCGTGACAGGGGTAACACTGAAGCTTTCTTT.

This chain uses TRBV5-4 with TRBJ2-4; 7 nucleotides align to TRBD1. The germline gives CDR1 SGHNT, CDR2 YYREEE (reference sequence). The CDR3 contains 13 residues. V was pared by 5 bases and J by 10 bases, with 9 bases of the junction left unmatched. DNA for the CDR3: TGTGCCAGCAGTACCGACAGGGTCCTAATTCAGTACTTC. It is translated as CASSTDRVLIQYF.

This chain uses TRBV2 with TRBJ2-7, with 12 bases that match TRBD2. The ends lost 5 bases at V and 6 bases at J; junction bases unmatched: 8. CDR1 and CDR2 (germline): SNHLY, FYNNEI. This CDR3 is 15 amino acids long. The CDR3 DNA reads as TGTGCCAGCAGTTTAAAGGGACTAGCGGGTGGCGAGCAGTACTTC. It translates to CASSLKGLAGGEQYF.